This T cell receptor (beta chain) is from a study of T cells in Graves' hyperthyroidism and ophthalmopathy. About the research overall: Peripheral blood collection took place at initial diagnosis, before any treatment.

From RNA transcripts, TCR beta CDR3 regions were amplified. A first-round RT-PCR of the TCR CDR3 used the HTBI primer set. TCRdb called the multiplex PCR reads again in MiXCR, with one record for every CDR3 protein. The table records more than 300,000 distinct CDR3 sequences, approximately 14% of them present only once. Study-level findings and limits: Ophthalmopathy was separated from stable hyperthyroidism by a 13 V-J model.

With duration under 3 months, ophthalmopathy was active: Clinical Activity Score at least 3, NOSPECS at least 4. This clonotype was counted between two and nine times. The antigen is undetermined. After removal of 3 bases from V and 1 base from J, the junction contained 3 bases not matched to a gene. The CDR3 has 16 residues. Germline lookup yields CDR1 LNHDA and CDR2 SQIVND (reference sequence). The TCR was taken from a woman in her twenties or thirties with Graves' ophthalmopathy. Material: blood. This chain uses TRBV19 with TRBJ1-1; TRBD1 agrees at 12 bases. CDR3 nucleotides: TGTGCCAGTAGTATGGGACAGGGGGCTTGGAACACTGAAGCTTTCTTT. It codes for CASSMGQGAWNTEAFF. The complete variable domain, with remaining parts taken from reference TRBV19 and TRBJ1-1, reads DGGITQSPKYLFRKEGQNVTLSCEQNLNHDAMYWYRQDPGQGLRLIYYSQIVNDFQKGDIAEGYSVSREKKESFPLTVTSAQKNPTAFYLCASSMGQGAWNTEAFFGQGTRLTVV.